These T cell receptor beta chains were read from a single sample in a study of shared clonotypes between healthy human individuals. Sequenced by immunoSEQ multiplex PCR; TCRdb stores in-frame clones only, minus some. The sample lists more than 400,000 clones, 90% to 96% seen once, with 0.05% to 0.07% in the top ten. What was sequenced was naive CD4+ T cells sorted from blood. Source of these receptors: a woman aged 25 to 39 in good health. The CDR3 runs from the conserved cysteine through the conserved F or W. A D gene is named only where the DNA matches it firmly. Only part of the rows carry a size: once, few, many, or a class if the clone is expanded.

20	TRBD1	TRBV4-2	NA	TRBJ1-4	TGTGCCAGCAGCCAAACACCAAACAGGGGGCGAGGTGGCCTTACTGAAAAACTGTTTTTT	CASSQTPNRGRGGLTEKLFF
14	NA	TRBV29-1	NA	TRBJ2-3	TGCAGCGTAAACCGGGACGGATACACAGATACGCAGTATTTT	CSVNRDGYTDTQYF
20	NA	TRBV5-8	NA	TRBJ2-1	TGTGCCAGCAGCACCAGGGGTGCGACTAGCCTGGAAAGCTCCTACAATGAGCAGTTCTTC	CASSTRGATSLESSYNEQFF
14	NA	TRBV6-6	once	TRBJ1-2	TGTGCCAGCAGTTACTCGAGCGGGGGCACTGGCTACACCTTC	CASSYSSGGTGYTF
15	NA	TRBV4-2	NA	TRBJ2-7	TGTGCCAGCAGCCAAGATTCAGGGTCCCTTCGCGAGCAGTACTTC	CASSQDSGSLREQYF
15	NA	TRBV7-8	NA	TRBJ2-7	TGTGCCAGCAGCTTAGCGGGCGGAACCCTCTACGAGCAGTACTTC	CASSLAGGTLYEQYF
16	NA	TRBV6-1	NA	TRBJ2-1	TGTGCCAGCAGTGAAGGTTCCGGGGGAGCCTACAATGAGCAGTTCTTC	CASSEGSGGAYNEQFF
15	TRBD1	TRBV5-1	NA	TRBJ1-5	TGCGCCAGCAGCTTGGGACAGGGAGAGTCTCAGCCCCAGCATTTT	CASSLGQGESQPQHF
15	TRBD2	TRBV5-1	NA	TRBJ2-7	TGCGCCAGCAGCCCCTCCGGACTAGCGGGCGGGGAGCAGTACTTC	CASSPSGLAGGEQYF
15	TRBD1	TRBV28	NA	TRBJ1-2	TGTGCCAGCAGTTTATTAGCACAGGGGGCGGGCGGCTACACCTTC	CASSLLAQGAGGYTF
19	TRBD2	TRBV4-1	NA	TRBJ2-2	TGCGCCAGCAGCCAAGCCAAATCGGTTGCGGGAGTGGACACCGGGGAGCTGTTTTTT	CASSQAKSVAGVDTGELFF
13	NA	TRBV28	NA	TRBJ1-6	TGTGCCAGCAGTTTTAGTTATCGGGGACCCCTCCACTTT	CASSFSYRGPLHF
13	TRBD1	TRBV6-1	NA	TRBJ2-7	TGTGCCAGCAGTACAGGGGGGCCCTACGAGCAGTACTTC	CASSTGGPYEQYF
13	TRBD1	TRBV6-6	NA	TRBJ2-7	TGTGCCAGCAGCAGGGGGCAAGGCTACGAGCAGTACTTC	CASSRGQGYEQYF
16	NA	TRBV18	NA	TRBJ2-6	TGTGCCAGCTCACCACCGGGAGGCTCTGGGGCCAACGTCCTGACTTTC	CASSPPGGSGANVLTF
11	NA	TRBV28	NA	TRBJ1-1	TGTGCCAGCAGTCGTCGCACTGAAGCTTTCTTT	CASSRRTEAFF
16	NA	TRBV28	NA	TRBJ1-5	TGTGCCAGCAGTTTAGGGGCAGGGAGGTTCAATCAGCCCCAGCATTTT	CASSLGAGRFNQPQHF
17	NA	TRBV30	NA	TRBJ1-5	TGTGCCTGGAGCTTCCCTCTGGGCAGGGAGGACAATCAGCCCCAGCATTTT	CAWSFPLGREDNQPQHF
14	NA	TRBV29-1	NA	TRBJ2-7	TGCAGCGTCTTAGCGGAGCCGTCCCGGCACGAGCAGTACTTC	CSVLAEPSRHEQYF
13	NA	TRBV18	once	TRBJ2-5	TGTGCCAGCTCACCACCTAATCTCGGGACCCAGTACTTC	CASSPPNLGTQYF
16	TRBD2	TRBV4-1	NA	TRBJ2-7	TGCGCCAGCAGCCGAGACCCTAGCGGGAATAGCTACGAGCAGTACTTC	CASSRDPSGNSYEQYF
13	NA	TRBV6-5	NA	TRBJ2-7	TGTGCCAGCAGTCGGGACTTAACCTACGAGCAGTACTTC	CASSRDLTYEQYF
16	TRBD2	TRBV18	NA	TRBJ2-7	TGTGCCAGCTCACCGAGGACTAGCGGGAGTATATACGAGCAGTACTTC	CASSPRTSGSIYEQYF
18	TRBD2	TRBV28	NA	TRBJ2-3	TGTGCCAGCAGTATCCCTAGCGGGAGTTTTAAATCTACAGATACGCAGTATTTT	CASSIPSGSFKSTDTQYF
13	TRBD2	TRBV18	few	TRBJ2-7	TGTGCCAGCTCACCAGCTAGCGGGGGGGAGCAGTACTTC	CASSPASGGEQYF
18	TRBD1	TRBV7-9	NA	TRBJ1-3	TGTGCCAGCAGTTCCCTGGGACAGAGTTTTAGCTCTGGAAACACCATATATTTT	CASSSLGQSFSSGNTIYF
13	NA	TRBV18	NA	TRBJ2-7	TGTGCCAGCTCGGCAGGGTCGTCGGGCGAGCAGTACTTC	CASSAGSSGEQYF
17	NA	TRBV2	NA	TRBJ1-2	TGTGCCAGCAGTGAACAGGGGTCCCCCCCTAGTGGGTATGGCTACACCTTC	CASSEQGSPPSGYGYTF
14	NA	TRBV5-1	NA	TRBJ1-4	TGCGCCAGCAGCTTGGGTGGCACAGCTGAAAAACTGTTTTTT	CASSLGGTAEKLFF
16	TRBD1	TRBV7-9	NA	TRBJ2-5	TGTGCCAGCAGCCAGGGTACAGGGGATAAGGGAGAGACCCAGTACTTC	CASSQGTGDKGETQYF
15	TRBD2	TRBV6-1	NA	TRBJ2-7	TGTGCCAGCAGTAAACTTAGCGGGAGGGCCAACGAGCAGTACTTC	CASSKLSGRANEQYF
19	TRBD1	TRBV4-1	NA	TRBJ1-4	TGCGCCAGCAGCCAAGGCGACGGGACAGTAAGTGCAACTAATGAAAAACTGTTTTTT	CASSQGDGTVSATNEKLFF
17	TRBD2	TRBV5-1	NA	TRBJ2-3	TGCGCCAGCAGCTTGGGAGTAGCGGGAGGGCCGGCAGATACGCAGTATTTT	CASSLGVAGGPADTQYF
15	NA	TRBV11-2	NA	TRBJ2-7	TGTGCCAGCAGCTTAGCTCCGGACGCATACTACGAGCAGTACTTC	CASSLAPDAYYEQYF
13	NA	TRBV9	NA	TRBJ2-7	TGTGCCAGCAGCGTAGGTCCGTCGTACGAGCAGTACTTC	CASSVGPSYEQYF
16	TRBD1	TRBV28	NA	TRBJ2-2	TGTGCCAGCAGTGGACAGGGCCCGATCACCACCGGGGAGCTGTTTTTT	CASSGQGPITTGELFF
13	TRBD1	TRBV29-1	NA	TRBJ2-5	TGCAGCGTTGCCTCCAGGGGGCAAGAGACCCAGTACTTC	CSVASRGQETQYF
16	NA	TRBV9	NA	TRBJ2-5	TGTGCCAGCAGCGTAGTCGGCAGGGGAGATCTAGAGACCCAGTACTTC	CASSVVGRGDLETQYF
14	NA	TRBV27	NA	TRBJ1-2	TGTGCCAGCACCGCAACCGCCAGCCTTACTCGCTACACCTTC	CASTATASLTRYTF
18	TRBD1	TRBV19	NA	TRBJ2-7	TGTGCCAGTAGCAGGAGGACAGGCTATAACTTACGGAACTACGAGCAGTACTTC	CASSRRTGYNLRNYEQYF
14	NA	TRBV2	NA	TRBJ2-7	TGTGCCAGCAGTGGCGGGACTCTAATCTACGAGCAGTACTTC	CASSGGTLIYEQYF
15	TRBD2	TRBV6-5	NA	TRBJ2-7	TGTGCCAGCAGGGTCGGACTAGCGACTACCTACGAGCAGTACTTC	CASRVGLATTYEQYF
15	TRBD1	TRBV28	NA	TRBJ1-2	TGTGCCAGCACTACCGCCGGGACAGGGGAGAATGGCTACACCTTC	CASTTAGTGENGYTF
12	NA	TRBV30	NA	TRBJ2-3	TGTGCCTGGAGCGGGAGTTGGGATACGCAGTATTTT	CAWSGSWDTQYF
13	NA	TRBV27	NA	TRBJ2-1	TGTGCCAGCAGAGGGAGTTCCTACAATGAGCAGTTCTTC	CASRGSSYNEQFF
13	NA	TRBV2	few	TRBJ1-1	TGTGCCAGCCGGACGGAAAGGAACACTGAAGCTTTCTTT	CASRTERNTEAFF
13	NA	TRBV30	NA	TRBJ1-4	TGTGCCTGGAGTGTAGGCCCTAATGAAAAACTGTTTTTT	CAWSVGPNEKLFF
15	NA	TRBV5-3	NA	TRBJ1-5	TGTGCCAGAAGCTACCGACAGCCGAGTCGACAGCCCCAGCATTTT	CARSYRQPSRQPQHF